Listed below are T cell receptor beta chains from one sample, sequenced in a study of neurological immune-mediated disorders. TCRdb redid the calling of the 5' RACE reads with MiXCR, one entry per CDR3 protein. The sample lists roughly 48,000 distinct CDR3 sequences; about an eighth were seen once. The specimen was PBMCs. Every receptor here comes from a male donor with HTLV-1-associated myelopathy (HAM/TSP). Each CDR3 is given with its conserved first and last residue. A D gene is named only where the DNA matches it firmly. Size values are once, few and many counts, or a class for expanded clones, and some rows have none.

J gene,D gene,V gene,clone size,CDR3 protein,CDR3 DNA
TRBJ1-1,-,TRBV7-2,many,CASSWKGGRNTEAFF,TGTGCCAGCAGCTGGAAAGGGGGAAGGAACACTGAAGCTTTCTTT
TRBJ2-7,-,TRBV5-1,many,CASSLAPGRGYEQYF,TGCGCCAGCAGCTTGGCTCCCGGGCGAGGATACGAGCAGTACTTC
TRBJ2-3,TRBD2,TRBV5-1,many,CASSPLAGGPADTQYF,TGCGCCAGCAGCCCTCTAGCGGGGGGGCCCGCAGATACGCAGTATTTT
TRBJ1-5,-,TRBV28,many,CASSETGRGLPQHF,TGTGCCAGCAGCGAAACAGGGCGCGGGTTGCCCCAGCATTTT
TRBJ2-6,-,TRBV7-3,many,CASSLRETFSGANVLTF,TGTGCCAGCAGCTTAAGGGAGACCTTCTCTGGGGCCAACGTCCTGACTTTC
TRBJ2-5,-,TRBV20-1,many,CSARGGGAGETQYF,TGCAGTGCTAGAGGGGGGGGGGCCGGAGAGACCCAGTACTTC
TRBJ2-5,TRBD2,TRBV6-2/TRBV6-3,many,CASRQAGGRQETQYF,TGTGCCAGCAGGCAAGCGGGGGGGCGCCAAGAGACCCAGTACTTC
TRBJ2-6,-,TRBV5-5,many,CASNLGGGANVLTF,TGTGCCAGCAACCTAGGAGGTGGGGCCAACGTCCTGACTTTC
TRBJ2-1,-,TRBV24-1,many,CATSDWDEQFF,TGTGCCACCAGTGATTGGGATGAGCAGTTCTTC
TRBJ1-3,-,TRBV5-5,many,CASSLVGENTIYF,TGTGCCAGCAGCTTGGTAGGGGAAAACACCATATATTTT
TRBJ1-1,-,TRBV2,-,CSTSQDTEAFF,TGTTCTACCTCCCAGGACACTGAAGCTTTCTTT
TRBJ2-3,-,TRBV5-1,many,CASSMGRADTQYF,TGCGCCAGCAGCATGGGACGGGCAGATACGCAGTATTTT
TRBJ2-7,TRBD2,TRBV5-1,many,CASSLEGGGRAYEQYF,TGCGCCAGCAGCTTGGAGGGCGGGGGGCGAGCCTACGAGCAGTACTTC
TRBJ2-7,-,TRBV5-1,many,CASSLVFGEAYEQYF,TGCGCCAGCAGCTTGGTTTTCGGGGAAGCCTACGAGCAGTACTTC
TRBJ1-2,-,TRBV10-3,many,CAISESANNYGYTF,TGTGCCATCAGTGAGTCTGCGAATAACTATGGCTACACCTTC
TRBJ2-1,-,TRBV20-1,many,CSATRDSYNEQFF,TGCAGTGCTACCAGGGACTCCTACAATGAGCAGTTCTTC